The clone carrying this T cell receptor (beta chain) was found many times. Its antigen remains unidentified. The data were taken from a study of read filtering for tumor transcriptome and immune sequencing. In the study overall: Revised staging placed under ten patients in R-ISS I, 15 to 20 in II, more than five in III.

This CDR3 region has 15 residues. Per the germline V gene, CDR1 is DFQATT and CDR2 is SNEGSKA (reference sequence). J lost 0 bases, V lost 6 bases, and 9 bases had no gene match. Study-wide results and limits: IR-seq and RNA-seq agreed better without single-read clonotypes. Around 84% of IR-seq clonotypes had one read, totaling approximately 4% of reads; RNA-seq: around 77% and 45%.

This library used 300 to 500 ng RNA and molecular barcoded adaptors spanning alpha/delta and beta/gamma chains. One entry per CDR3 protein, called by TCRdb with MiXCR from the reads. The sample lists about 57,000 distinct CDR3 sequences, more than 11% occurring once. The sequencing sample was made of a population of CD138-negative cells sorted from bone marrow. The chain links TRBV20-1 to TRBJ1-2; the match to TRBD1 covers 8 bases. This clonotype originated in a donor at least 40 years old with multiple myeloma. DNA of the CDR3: TGCAGTGCGGAGACAGGGGCGGTTACTAACTATGGCTACACCTTC. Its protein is CSAETGAVTNYGYTF.